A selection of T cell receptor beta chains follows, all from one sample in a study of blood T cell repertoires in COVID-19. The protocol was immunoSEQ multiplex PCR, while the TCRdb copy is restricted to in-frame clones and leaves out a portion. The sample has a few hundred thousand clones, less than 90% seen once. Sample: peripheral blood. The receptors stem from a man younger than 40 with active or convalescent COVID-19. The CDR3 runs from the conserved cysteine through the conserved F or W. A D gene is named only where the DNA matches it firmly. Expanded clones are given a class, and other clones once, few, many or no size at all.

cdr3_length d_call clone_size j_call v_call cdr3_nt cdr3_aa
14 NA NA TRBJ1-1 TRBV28 TGTGCCAGCAGCCTTCAGGGTCGGAGCACTGAAGCTTTCTTT CASSLQGRSTEAFF
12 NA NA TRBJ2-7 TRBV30 TGTGCCTGGAGTGTTAGGGGTAACGAGCAGTACTTC CAWSVRGNEQYF
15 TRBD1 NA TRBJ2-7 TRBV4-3 TGCGCCAGCAGCCCAGGGGGCCGCGGCTCCTACGAGCAGTACTTC CASSPGGRGSYEQYF
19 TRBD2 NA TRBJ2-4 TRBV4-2 TGTGCCAGCAGCCAAGATCCCCGCGGGGGGCCTGGGCGCAAAAACATTCAGTACTTC CASSQDPRGGPGRKNIQYF
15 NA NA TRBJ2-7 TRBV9 TGTGCCAGCAGCGTAGGAAGTGACAGATCCTACGAGCAGTACTTC CASSVGSDRSYEQYF
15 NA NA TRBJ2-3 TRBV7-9 TGTGCCAGCAGCTTAATGGACTATCCCGATGATACGCAGTATTTT CASSLMDYPDDTQYF
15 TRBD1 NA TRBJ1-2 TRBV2 TGTGCCAGCAAAATGGGACAGGGTGCAAACTATGGCTACACCTTC CASKMGQGANYGYTF
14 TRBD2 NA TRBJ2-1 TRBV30 TGTGCCTTAATGCCTAGCGGGGCTTACAATGAGCAGTTCTTC CALMPSGAYNEQFF
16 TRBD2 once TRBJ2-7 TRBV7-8 TGTGCCAGCAGCCCCGGGCCAGCGGGAGGCCCCTACGAGCAGTACTTC CASSPGPAGGPYEQYF
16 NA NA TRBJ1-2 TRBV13 TGTGCCAGCAGCCATCCCGGGACTCCCAGAGCCTATGGCTACACCTTC CASSHPGTPRAYGYTF
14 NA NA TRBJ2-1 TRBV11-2 TGTGCCAGCAGCTTAGCCCCCTTTGCGGGCGAGCAGTTCTTC CASSLAPFAGEQFF
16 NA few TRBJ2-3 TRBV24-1 TGTGCCACCAGTGATCGAAACAGGGACAGCACAGATACGCAGTATTTT CATSDRNRDSTDTQYF
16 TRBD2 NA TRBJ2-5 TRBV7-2 TGTGCCAGCAGCTTGCATAGCGGGAGGGCCGGGGAGACCCAGTACTTC CASSLHSGRAGETQYF
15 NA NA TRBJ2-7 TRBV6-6 TGTGCCAGCAGTCAATCAACTAGTTCCTCCTACGAGCAGTACTTC CASSQSTSSSYEQYF
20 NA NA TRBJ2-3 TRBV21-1 TGTGCCAGCAGCAAAGCGCTTTTGGTTACTAGCGGGAGCAGCACAGATACGCAGTATTTT CASSKALLVTSGSSTDTQYF
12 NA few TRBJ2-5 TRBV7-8 TGTGCCAGCAGCTTAAATCGAGAGACCCAGTACTTC CASSLNRETQYF
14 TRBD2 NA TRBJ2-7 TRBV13 TGTGCCAGCAGCTTAGGGCGGGGAGGGTACGAGCAGTACTTC CASSLGRGGYEQYF
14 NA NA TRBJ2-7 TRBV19 TGTGCCAGTAGTATACGCAGGCCCCCCTACGAGCAGTACTTC CASSIRRPPYEQYF
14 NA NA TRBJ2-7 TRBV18 TGTGCCAGCTCACCGAATAACAGGGTCTACGAGCAGTACTTC CASSPNNRVYEQYF
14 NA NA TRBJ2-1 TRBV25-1 TGTGCCAGCAGTGGAGACAGGTCCTACAATGAGCAGTTCTTC CASSGDRSYNEQFF
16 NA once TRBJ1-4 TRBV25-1 TGTGCCAGCAGTGAAGCCCTCGGTCCCCGGGGGGAAAAACTGTTTTTT CASSEALGPRGEKLFF
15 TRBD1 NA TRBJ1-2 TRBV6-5 TGTGCCAGCAGCTACGCCGGGACAGGGGCCTATGGCTACACCTTC CASSYAGTGAYGYTF
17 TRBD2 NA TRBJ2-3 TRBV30 TGTGCCTGGAGTGTCCAGAAGCATAGCGGGGGGGGCAATACGCAGTATTTT CAWSVQKHSGGGNTQYF
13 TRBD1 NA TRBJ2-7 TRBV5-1 TGCGCCAGCAGCTCGGGACAGTCGGGCGAGCAGTACTTC CASSSGQSGEQYF